These T cell receptor beta chains were read from a single sample in a study of cytomegalovirus exposure and HLA in healthy donors. Some clones are missing from TCRdb's copy, which holds only in-frame ones; the method was immunoSEQ multiplex PCR. This sample carries some 90,000 clones, over 70% of them seen once, and the ten largest clones take about 3%. Sequenced input: PBMCs. The receptors originated from a man aged 40-49 years in good health and CMV-seronegative. The CDR3 runs from the conserved cysteine through the conserved F or W. A D gene is named only where the DNA matches it firmly. Not every row has a clone size; where given, it reads once, few, many or a size class.

v_call	clone_size	d_call	j_call	cdr3_nt	cdr3_aa
TRBV29-1	-	-	TRBJ1-1	TGCAGCGCTCTTTGGGACACAAACACTGAAGCTTTCTTT	CSALWDTNTEAFF
TRBV6-4	-	-	TRBJ1-1	TGTGCCAGCAGTGCGGGAGGACTCACTGAAGCTTTCTTT	CASSAGGLTEAFF
TRBV18	-	-	TRBJ2-5	TGTGCCAGCTCATCGGAGACAGGACAAGAGACCCAGTACTTC	CASSSETGQETQYF
TRBV19	-	-	TRBJ1-6	TGTGCCAGTAGTACCTTCGGACAGAATAATTCACCCCTCCACTTT	CASSTFGQNNSPLHF
TRBV7-9	-	TRBD1	TRBJ1-5	TGTGCCAGCAGCGAACCGGGACAGGGAAATCAGCCCCAGCATTTT	CASSEPGQGNQPQHF
TRBV7-2	once	TRBD1	TRBJ1-2	TGTGCCAGCAGCTTAGGACAGGGTGGCTATGGCTACACCTTC	CASSLGQGGYGYTF
TRBV27	-	TRBD2	TRBJ2-1	TGTGCCAGCACGGCGGGGGTCTACAATGAGCAGTTCTTC	CASTAGVYNEQFF
TRBV5-1	-	TRBD1	TRBJ1-4	TGCGCCAGCAGCCGGGACAGACAAAATGAAAAACTGTTTTTT	CASSRDRQNEKLFF
TRBV7-3	-	TRBD1	TRBJ2-3	TGTGCCAGCAGCTTAGGCTTGACAGGGGGGAGCACAGATACGCAGTATTTT	CASSLGLTGGSTDTQYF
TRBV5-1	-	TRBD2	TRBJ2-1	TGCGCCAGCAGCATACTGGGACTAGCGGGGGCCGCGAGCTCCTACAATGAGCAGTTCTTC	CASSILGLAGAASSYNEQFF
TRBV9	once	-	TRBJ2-5	TGTGCCAGCAGCGTGGCAGGGAGGAAAGAAGAGACCCAGTACTTC	CASSVAGRKEETQYF
TRBV9	-	TRBD1	TRBJ1-6	TGTGCCAGCAGCGCCGGGACAGGGGGTAATTCACCCCTCCACTTT	CASSAGTGGNSPLHF
TRBV6-5	-	TRBD1	TRBJ2-7	TGTGCCAGCAGACCTGGGGGACAGGCCACCTACGAGCAGTACTTC	CASRPGGQATYEQYF
TRBV18	-	TRBD2	TRBJ2-2	TGTGCCAGCTCACCACTACTAGCGCGGACTACGAACACCGGGGAGCTGTTTTTT	CASSPLLARTTNTGELFF
TRBV7-2	-	TRBD2	TRBJ2-3	TGTGCCAGCAGCTTGGCGGGGGGTCGGGGGTCCGATACGCAGTATTTT	CASSLAGGRGSDTQYF
TRBV7-6	few	-	TRBJ1-1	TGTGCCAGCAGCTTAGATTTGACGGGGAGGAACACTGAAGCTTTCTTT	CASSLDLTGRNTEAFF
TRBV6-6	-	-	TRBJ2-7	TGTGCCAGCAGTCCCCGGTCCTACGAGCAGTACTTC	CASSPRSYEQYF
TRBV4-1	-	-	TRBJ1-2	TGCGCCAGCAGGCCAGGTACAGCTAACTATGGCTACACCTTC	CASRPGTANYGYTF
TRBV7-3	-	TRBD2	TRBJ2-7	TGTGCCAGCAGCCCCTTCGGGACTAGCGATAACGAGCAGTACTTC	CASSPFGTSDNEQYF
TRBV4-3	-	TRBD1	TRBJ1-1	TGCGCCAGCAGCCAAGTCCGGACAGGGGCTGAAGCTTTCTTT	CASSQVRTGAEAFF
TRBV6-5	-	-	TRBJ1-3	TGTGCCAGCAGTTTCTCCGACAGTGGAAACACCATATATTTT	CASSFSDSGNTIYF
TRBV28	-	TRBD1	TRBJ1-5	TGTGCCAGCAGTCCGGGACAGGGTAATCAGCCCCAGCATTTT	CASSPGQGNQPQHF